This TCR beta chain was identified in a study of blood T cell repertoires in COVID-19. Looking at the study overall: From T cells, B-cell-depleted T cells, or PBMCs came the material, which was cDNA or gDNA.

The CDR3 extends over 13 amino acids. Trimming took 8 bases from V and 2 from J, leaving 7 bases between them. The V gene's germline CDR1 is MNHEY and CDR2 SVGAGI. Libraries were prepared by immunoSEQ multiplex PCR; TCRdb keeps only in-frame clonotypes and omits some of them. The sample has fewer than 250,000 clones, approximately 87% seen once; the top ten hold roughly 2%. Sample: peripheral blood. The V call is TRBV6-5, the J call TRBJ1-6; maybe TRBD1 (5 bases). This receptor was taken from a woman aged 45-65 years with acute or convalescent COVID-19. The CDR3 DNA sequence: TGTGCCAGCCGGGGGGCCTATAATTCACCCCTCCACTTT. Residues: CASRGAYNSPLHF.